This section outlines one TCR beta chain sequence together with its context. Its antigen is unidentified. The record originates from a study of T cell responses to AZD1222 COVID-19 vaccine. Study-level points and caveats: Scientists sampled the repertoires only once the peak T cell response had passed. There were mostly white British donors and more females than males, and clonal diversity was possibly underestimated.

Samples with a second dose at about 4 or about 12 weeks were pooled together. From germline, CDR1 is KGHSH and CDR2 LQKENI. The CDR3 loop spans 14 amino acids. Trimming removed 1 base at V and 6 bases at J, with 9 bases between. TCRdb's table, derived via immunoSEQ multiplex PCR, lists solely in-frame clones and lacks some. The repertoire holds some 140,000 clones, with 90% to 95% as singletons. The receptor was derived from an adult who received the AZD1222 COVID-19 vaccine. The starting material was peripheral blood, obtained 28 days after the second AZD1222 dose. The rearrangement joins TRBV18 to TRBJ2-2, with D hard to call. DNA of the CDR3: TGTGCCAGCTCACCACTACCGACGGCCGGGGAGCTGTTTTTT. It is translated as CASSPLPTAGELFF.